This T cell receptor beta chain derives from a study of cytomegalovirus exposure and HLA in healthy donors. Use of 60 Vbeta and 13 Jbeta primers characterized the PCR. TCRdb's table, derived via immunoSEQ multiplex PCR, lists solely in-frame clones and lacks some. The table lists about 180,000 clones, about 79% of them singletons. J gave up 4 bases and V 7 bases, and 12 bases lay outside the gene matches. The length of the CDR3 is 15 residues. CDR1 is SNHLY, CDR2 FYNNEI, per germline. This clone was seen a few times. Input material: PBMCs. The chain is built from TRBV2 and TRBJ1-2, with 7 bases fitting TRBD1. This receptor was taken from a girl aged 2-9 years in good health and CMV-seropositive. The CDR3 reads CASKPGTERFYGYTF. The DNA for the CDR3 is TGTGCCAGCAAGCCCGGGACAGAGAGATTCTATGGCTACACCTTC.